This T cell receptor beta chain stems from a study of OX40 agonist ivuxolimab in advanced cancers. The study's findings and limits: Circulating CD4+ and CD8+ T cells showed clonal expansion by week 6 at 0.1 to 3.0 mg/kg.

Looked up from germline, CDR1 is SEHNR and CDR2 is FQNEAQ (reference sequence). The CDR3 is made up of 13 amino acids. The ends were cut back, 4 bases at V and 2 bases at J, with 9 bases in the middle. Generated by immunoSEQ multiplex PCR, the TCRdb table keeps only in-frame clones and is missing some. The table records under 50,000 clones, more than 85% of them present only once. A word on this clone: The antigen remains unidentified.

This chain uses TRBV7-9 with TRBJ2-7, with no clear D. The sequencing used CD4+ or CD8+ T cells sorted from blood, collected in a trial of the OX40 agonist ivuxolimab. The source of this sequence is an adult with an advanced solid tumor such as melanoma, head and neck, liver or kidney cancer. CDR3 bases: TGTGCCAGCAGCTCGTCGCTTACCTACGAGCAGTACTTC. This translates into CASSSSLTYEQYF.